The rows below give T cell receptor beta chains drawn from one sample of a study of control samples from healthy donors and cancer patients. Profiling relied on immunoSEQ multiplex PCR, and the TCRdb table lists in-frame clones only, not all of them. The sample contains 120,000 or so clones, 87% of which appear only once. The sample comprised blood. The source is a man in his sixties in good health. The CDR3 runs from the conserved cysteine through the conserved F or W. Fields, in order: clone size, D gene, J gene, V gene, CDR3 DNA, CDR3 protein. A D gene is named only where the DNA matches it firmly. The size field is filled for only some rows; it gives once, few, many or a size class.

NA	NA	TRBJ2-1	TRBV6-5	TGTGCCAGCACTCGAATGGGGGTTGCCCCCAATGAGCAGTTCTTC	CASTRMGVAPNEQFF
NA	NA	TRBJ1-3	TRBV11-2	TGTGCCAGCAGCTTGTCAAACTCTGGAAACACCATATATTTT	CASSLSNSGNTIYF
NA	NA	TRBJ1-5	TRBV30	TGTGCCTGGAGTGGGGGGACTTTAGGGCAGCCCCAGCATTTT	CAWSGGTLGQPQHF
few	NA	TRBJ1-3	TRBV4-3	TGCGCCAGCAGCCAAGACGGACAGCAGAACTCTGGAAACACCATATATTTT	CASSQDGQQNSGNTIYF
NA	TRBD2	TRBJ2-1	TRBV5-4	TGTGCCAGCAGCTCTGGGCTAGCGGGGGGAAATGAGCAGTTCTTC	CASSSGLAGGNEQFF
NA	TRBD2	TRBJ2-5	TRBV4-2	TGTGCCAGCAGCCAAGAGGGGCAGAGTAGCGGGGAGACCCAGTACTTC	CASSQEGQSSGETQYF
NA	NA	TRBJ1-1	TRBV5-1	TGCGCCAGCACTGGACAAGACCACACTGAAGCTTTCTTT	CASTGQDHTEAFF
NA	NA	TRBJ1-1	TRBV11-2	TGTGCCAGTTCATGGGGGAACATGAACACTGAAGCTTTCTTT	CASSWGNMNTEAFF
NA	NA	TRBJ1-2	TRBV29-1	TGCAGCGTTGAAGAGAGCCCCGGGTCTGGCTACACCTTC	CSVEESPGSGYTF
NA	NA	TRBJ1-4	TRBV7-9	TGTGCCAGCAGCTTAAACAGGGCGGCTGAAAAACTGTTTTTT	CASSLNRAAEKLFF
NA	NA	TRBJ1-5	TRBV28	TGTGCCAGCAGCAGTCGTCCGAATCAGCCCCAGCATTTT	CASSSRPNQPQHF
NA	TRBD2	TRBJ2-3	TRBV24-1	TGTGCCACCAGTGACCCCGGGGAGCGGGGGGGTACAGGAACGCAGTATTTT	CATSDPGERGGTGTQYF
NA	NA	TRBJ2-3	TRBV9	TGTGCCAGCAGCGTAGGTTCGGGGGCCACTACAGATACGCAGTATTTT	CASSVGSGATTDTQYF
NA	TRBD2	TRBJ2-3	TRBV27	TGTGCCAGCAGGGGGTTGGGAGGGGCCGGCACAGATACGCAGTATTTT	CASRGLGGAGTDTQYF
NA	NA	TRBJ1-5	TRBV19	TGTGCCAGTAGTATAGATCGGGGGCTTCTGATGGGGAGCAATCAGCCCCAGCATTTT	CASSIDRGLLMGSNQPQHF
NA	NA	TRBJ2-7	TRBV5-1	TGCGCCAGCAGCTTACAGGGATCCTACGAGCAGTACTTC	CASSLQGSYEQYF
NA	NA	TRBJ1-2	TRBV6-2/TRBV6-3	TGTGCCAGCAGTTATTCGGCGGGCGGCTACACCTTC	CASSYSAGGYTF